The sequence of this T cell receptor (beta chain) was determined in a study of cytomegalovirus exposure and HLA in healthy donors (dated by TCRdb to the late 2010s). Regarding the complete study: An earlier analysis of a few hundred of the donors reported 276 Gb of sequence data and 100 million to 120 million unique TCR beta sequences obtained from roughly 170 million T cells. An early release that covered approximately 600 HLA-typed donors contained about 300 gigabases of sequencing data and around 85 million unique TCR sequences. Among the approximately 430 genotyped donors, around 81% belonged to the genetic ancestry cluster associated with self-reported Caucasian donors. The study aimed to test whether cataloging public T cell receptors could reveal signatures of past pathogen exposure. The study profiled the T cell repertoires of hundreds of subjects by immunosequencing and related them to cytomegalovirus serostatus. In addition to the first cohort of roughly 700 subjects, a separate validation cohort of 100 to 150 different subjects was used. High-throughput TCR immunosequencing, statistical association of individual TCRs with disease status, and machine learning were combined to predict cytomegalovirus infection status. A later analysis re-analyzed previously published TCR beta repertoires from 550 to 700 donors and added high-resolution HLA genotyping to study TCR occurrence patterns. Rather than drawing on any new phenotypic data, the later analysis identified candidate immune exposures from TCR beta sequences and the way those sequences occurred across donors. An earlier analysis of around 580 of the donors used high-throughput TCR beta sequencing to judge whether each TCR beta V gene segment behaved as functional or pseudogenic. Donor age, sex, ethnicity and CMV serostatus were compiled together with the repertoire data. In a later genetic analysis, genome-wide SNP genotypes for 398 of the 666 donors were used, and that subset was treated as a discovery cohort. Every discovery cohort repertoire had been produced on one sequencing platform. Class I and class II HLA loci were covered by the typing at four-digit resolution. Typing coverage differed by locus: A, B, C, DRB1 and DQB1 were typed in about 629-640 donors, DQA1 in 522, DPA1 in 600 to 610, and DPB1 in 450 to 480. Several DR-DQ haplotypes were handled as single units for association and clustering, since linkage in the cohort was strong. On average, about 200,000 unique TCR beta nucleotide sequences were sequenced per donor among more than 350 genotyped donors of the cohort, with roughly 19% of those sequences being non-productive. Beyond this particular receptor, the publication reports: In an earlier analysis of approximately 590 of the donors, most TCR beta V segments were observed in productive rearrangements about 87% or about 30% of the time, broadly matching IMGT annotations. Because HLA typing was unavailable for some donors at each locus, only the typed subset was used in association tests. In a later analysis, about 16,000 TCR beta sequences were associated with specific HLA alleles at a false discovery rate of 0.05. A few of the identified cytomegalovirus-associated TCR beta chains were confirmed in vitro to be specific for cytomegalovirus antigens. V-gene and J-gene trimming of TCR beta chains was associated with a missense DCLRE1C variant in a later genetic analysis, and the association was replicated in an independent cohort. A further reported finding was that TCR beta sequences accurately predicted the HLA-A and HLA-B alleles for most subjects in the first cohort. Over 15 rarely observed V segments, including chromosome 9 orphons, were excluded from the earlier analysis of approximately 500 of the donors because counts were too low. The sequencing pipeline was judged likely to have produced a cluster of highly shared sequence variants as a technical artifact. Because the 87-base-pair reads could not distinguish some IMGT-functional V segments, including TRBV6-2 and TRBV6-3, those segments were excluded. Correlated functional status among segregating V segments might reflect linkage disequilibrium, but an unknown experimental factor could not be ruled out. Strong co-occurrence of HLA alleles, especially DR and DQ, made assigning TCR associations to individual alleles difficult. In a later analysis, the rate of TCR association differed among HLA loci, with DRB1 alleles having the most associated TCRs and HLA-C alleles having the fewest. Immune exposure information for the cohort was limited to CMV serostatus. According to a later genetic analysis, donors in an Asian-associated ancestry cluster had fewer N-insertions in productive TCRs than the approximately 650-donor mean. A later analysis found that HLA-associated TCR beta chains were more clonally expanded and had lower generation probabilities than equally common non-associated chains. Cytomegalovirus status was reported to be diagnosed by the classifier with high specificity and sensitivity in both the original and validation cohorts. A total of 150 or so TCR beta chains were listed by the study as associated with cytomegalovirus. This cohort had only TCR beta chains sequenced, and the lack of alpha or paired-chain data limited which features could be detected. Most TCR sequences were seen in very few donors, while some public TCRs were found in many individuals. According to the authors, the approach could potentially be generalized to other disease states and immunological phenotypes. The presence/absence analyses assumed that sequencing depth was roughly uniform across donors, and that assumption may not be true. A later analysis reported that several top co-occurrence clusters appeared linked to parvovirus B19, influenza, CMV and Epstein-Barr virus. According to a later analysis, most CMV-associated TCR beta chains appeared to be HLA-restricted, and the HLA associations seemed to be driven largely by CMV exposure.

The cohort comprised fewer than 750 healthy bone marrow donors. At the time of sampling, every cohort member was nominally healthy, though immune exposures that went unrecorded were likely present. The donor was CMV seronegative and was included in the group of a few hundred seronegative cohort members. Each donor provided a peripheral blood sample, and peripheral blood mononuclear cells were used for TCR beta sequencing. Genomic DNA was extracted from the blood cell samples with the Qiagen DNeasy Blood Extraction Kit. V loses 3 bases at its end and J loses 2 bases; junction bases beyond the gene matches: 5. The CDR3 has 16 amino acids, counting the end cysteine and phenylalanine. The only DNA kept is the CDR3, 48 bases in frame from the first base. Looking up the germline V gene (reference sequence) yields CDR1 PRHDT and CDR2 FYEKMQ. Receptors were amplified or captured by the immunoSEQ multiplex PCR assay. For the multiplex PCR, a mixture combining 60 forward primers for TCR Vbeta segments and 13 reverse primers for TCR Jbeta segments was used. A multiplex PCR assay on genomic DNA amplified the CDR3 region of rearranged TCR beta genes. The Illumina HiSeq System was used to sequence the amplified TCR beta libraries as 87-base-pair reads. As for the authors' bioinformatics: A later analysis counted tens of millions of unique TCR beta chains across the 670 or so repertoires, and some 11 million of these chains were shared by at least two donors. Raw reads were error-corrected and collapsed into unique sequences with a nearest-neighbor algorithm that merged closely related sequences to remove PCR and sequencing errors. V, D and J gene segments were assigned by aligning CDR3 sequences to IMGT reference sequences. For a sequence to be retained, a match of at least six nucleotides was required to both a V gene segment and a J gene segment. Rearrangements were classified as productive when the CDR3 lacked stop codons and remained in frame with V and J, and all other rearrangements were classified as non-productive. CDR3 was defined according to IMGT convention as the region running from the second conserved V-encoded cysteine to the conserved J-encoded phenylalanine. Sequences without an unambiguous match to a single V gene segment were excluded from the earlier analysis of about 600 of the donors. In an earlier analysis of several hundred of the donors, V segments were called functional above 56.7% productive rearrangements and were called segregating when the between-donor standard deviation exceeded 5%. A statistical classification framework was developed to diagnose cytomegalovirus status using the catalog of TCR beta chain sequences. In a later analysis, V and J genes were assigned by comparing TCR nucleotide sequences against IMGT/GENE-DB human TR gene sequences. In a later analysis, CDR3 sequences and most-parsimonious VDJ recombination scenarios were assigned using the TCRdist pipeline. In a later analysis, every TCR beta chain was defined by the combination of its CDR3 amino acid sequence and its V-gene family, and reads without a unique V-gene family were dropped. A later analysis removed over 500 highly shared, low-generation-probability nucleotide sequences to deal with suspected cross-contamination and a sequencing artifact. In a later analysis, a clonal expansion index was calculated for each public chain from normalized within-repertoire ranks of inferred template counts. In a later analysis, generation probabilities were computed with a VDJ recombination model fitted to out-of-frame rearrangements, and the resulting probabilities were checked against IGoR. A later analysis scored TCR-TCR, TCR-HLA and TCR-CMV co-occurrence with hypergeometric tests, applying a repertoire-size bias correction to TCR pairs. To estimate false discovery rates, a later analysis permuted the HLA or CMV assignments 20 times. A later analysis grouped co-occurring TCRs with DBSCAN, adding TCRdist sequence similarity when clustering within HLA-allele-positive subsets. Repertoires with fewer than 30,000 or more than 120,000 public chains, plus five repertoires with anomalous nucleotide sharing, were excluded from co-occurrence clustering. In its TCRdb copy, this immuneACCESS table keeps in-frame sequences only and misses some clones. Where compared with another copy, unresolved V genes explain less than half of these, and the others have no known cause. V and J calls and clone size are as listed in that table; D and trimming were resolved from the DNA. In all, the sample holds 100,000 to 150,000 clones, and 65% to 90% of those were seen once. Around 1.3% of the sample rests with the top ten.

In regard to this clone: Its antigen is still unknown. Nothing much larger sits one base from this clone, and base qualities are not available.

Source material: PBMCs. The chain is assembled from TRBV13 and TRBJ1-4; 8 central nucleotides agree with TRBD1. The sequence came from a girl aged 2 to 10 in good health and CMV-seronegative. The CDR3 here reads CASSFATGGTNEKLFF. The sequenced DNA is TGTGCCAGCAGCTTCGCTACAGGGGGGACTAATGAAAAACTGTTTTTT.